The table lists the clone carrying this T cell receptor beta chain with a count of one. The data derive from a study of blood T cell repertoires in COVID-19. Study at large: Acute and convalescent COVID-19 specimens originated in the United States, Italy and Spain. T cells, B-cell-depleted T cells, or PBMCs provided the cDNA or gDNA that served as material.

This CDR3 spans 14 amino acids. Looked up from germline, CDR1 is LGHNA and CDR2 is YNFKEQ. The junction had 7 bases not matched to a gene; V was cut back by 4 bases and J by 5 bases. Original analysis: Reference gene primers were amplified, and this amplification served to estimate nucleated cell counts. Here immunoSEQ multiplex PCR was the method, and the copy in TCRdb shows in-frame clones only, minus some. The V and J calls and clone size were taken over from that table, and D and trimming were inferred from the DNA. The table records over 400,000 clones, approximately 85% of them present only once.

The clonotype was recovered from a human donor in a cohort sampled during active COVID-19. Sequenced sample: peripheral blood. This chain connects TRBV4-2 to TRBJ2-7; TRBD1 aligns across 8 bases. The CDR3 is CASSRAPGGDEQYF. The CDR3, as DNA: TGTGCCAGCAGCCGCGCCCCAGGGGGCGACGAGCAGTACTTC.